Listed below are T cell receptor beta chains from one sample, sequenced in a study of T-cell reconstitution after alpha-beta-depleted transplantation in children. In TCRdb, the PCR reads were re-called with MiXCR into one record per CDR3 protein. The repertoire includes over 150,000 distinct CDR3 sequences, about 6.6% of them detected once, and 5.5% sits in the top ten. Sequencing used PBMCs, obtained before TCRalphabeta/CD19-depleted stem cell transplant. The origin of the receptors is a boy between 2 and 15 years old with acute lymphoblastic leukemia, due to receive a stem cell transplant. CDR3s include the opening cysteine and the closing phenylalanine or tryptophan. The order of the fields is V gene, D gene, J gene, clone size, CDR3 DNA, CDR3 protein. D genes are given only for firm matches. Some rows mark clone size as missing; the rest say once, few, many or name a class of expanded clone.

TRBV7-8,TRBD1,TRBJ2-2,few,TGTGCCAGCAGCCCCTGGACAGGGCGGAACACCGGGGAGCTGTTTTTT,CASSPWTGRNTGELFF
TRBV19,TRBD2,TRBJ2-5,NA,TGTGCCAGCGCGGTCCTAGCGGGAGCGGAGACCCAGTACTTC,CASAVLAGAETQYF
TRBV14,TRBD1,TRBJ2-2,many,TGTGCCAGCCGACAGGGAAACACCGGGGAGCTGTTTTTT,CASRQGNTGELFF
TRBV12-3/TRBV12-4,TRBD1,TRBJ1-1,NA,TGTGCCAGCAACTCGGGACAGGGGTTCTACACTGAAGCTTTCTTT,CASNSGQGFYTEAFF
TRBV9,NA,TRBJ2-7,NA,TGTGCCAGCAGCGTTCGGGCAGGGTCCTCCTACGAGCAGTACTTC,CASSVRAGSSYEQYF
TRBV4-3,NA,TRBJ1-1,many,TGCGCCAGCAGCCTCCAGGGTATTGGCACTGAAGCTTTCTTT,CASSLQGIGTEAFF
TRBV10-3,TRBD1,TRBJ2-3,many,TGTGCCACCTGGGACAGGGGAACAGATACGCAGTATTTT,CATWDRGTDTQYF
TRBV2,NA,TRBJ2-1,many,TGTGCCAGCAGTAGCGACCACAATGAGCAGTTCTTC,CASSSDHNEQFF
TRBV20-1,NA,TRBJ1-2,medium-sized,TGCAGTGCTAGTGGCAGGGAGAACTATGGCTACACCTTC,CSASGRENYGYTF
TRBV4-2,NA,TRBJ2-5,few,TGTGCCAGCAGCCAAGCGGGGTCAGAGACCCAGTACTTC,CASSQAGSETQYF
TRBV2,NA,TRBJ2-7,NA,TGTGCCAGCAGGGGGGACGGTTACGAGCAGTACTTC,CASRGDGYEQYF
TRBV20-1,TRBD2,TRBJ2-1,many,TGCAGTGCTAGGGAAAGCGGGAGTAACCTCGCTGAGCAGTTCTTC,CSARESGSNLAEQFF
TRBV12-3/TRBV12-4,NA,TRBJ1-5,many,TGTGCCAGCAGTTTGAAATCCTGGACTGGGAATCAGCCCCAGCATTTT,CASSLKSWTGNQPQHF
TRBV25-1,NA,TRBJ2-7,few,TGTGCCAGCAGTGAAGATAATGCCCCAAAAAAGGAACAGTACTTC,CASSEDNAPKKEQYF
TRBV12-3/TRBV12-4,NA,TRBJ2-1,many,TGTGCCAGCAGTCCCGGGAGTTACAATGAGCAGTTCTTC,CASSPGSYNEQFF
TRBV20-1,NA,TRBJ2-3,few,TGCAGTGCCTTTGCACGGCCAAGGGGTACGCAGTATTTT,CSAFARPRGTQYF
TRBV7-2,NA,TRBJ2-7,many,TGTGCCAGCAGCTTAGAGGGGTTGGCCTACGAGCAGTACTTC,CASSLEGLAYEQYF
TRBV3-1,TRBD2,TRBJ2-7,many,TGTGCCAGCAGCCAAGTGGCGGGAGGCTCCTACGAGCAGTACTTC,CASSQVAGGSYEQYF
TRBV18,NA,TRBJ2-7,NA,TGTGCCAGCTCACCACCGTATCACGAGCAGTACTTC,CASSPPYHEQYF
TRBV7-2,TRBD2,TRBJ2-3,NA,TGTGCCAGCAGCTTCGATATAGCGGGACGGAATACGCAGTATTTT,CASSFDIAGRNTQYF